The T cell receptor beta chain under discussion was sequenced for a study of blood T cell repertoires in COVID-19 (dated by TCRdb to about 2020). For context, the study as a whole: Samples covering the acute and convalescent phases of COVID-19 were provided by collaborators in the United States, Italy and Spain. The prospective study material was composed of cDNA or gDNA derived from T cells, B-cell-depleted T cells, or PBMCs. Deeply sampled blood TCRbeta repertoires from subjects exposed to, actively infected with, or recovered from COVID-19 were included in the dataset. A freely available public database, intended as a resource for researchers studying the immune response to SARS-CoV-2, is where the repertoires were released. Samples came from the ongoing ImmuneRACE study (first 160 participants) plus 1,254 subjects from 6 global collaborators. The sample metadata nearly always contained a de-identified subject ID, COVID-19 status, age in years and sex. Where available, HLA class I and class II types were taken from metadata supplied by the sample provider and were not determined by assay-based typing.

Collaborating institutions collected whole blood in K2EDTA tubes following their own protocols. For TCRbeta analysis, collaborators shipped samples as frozen whole blood, isolated PBMCs, or DNA extracted from either of those sample types. What the study reported, not specific to this receptor: Clinical and demographic metadata were provided uncurated, with the amount varying by source and participant.

TCRbeta CDR3 regions were amplified from genomic DNA by means of the immunoSEQ Assay, a bias-controlled multiplex PCR. The paper's data handling went like this. The number of nucleated cells in each sample was estimated by amplification of reference gene primers within the assay. To quantify the absolute abundance of each unique TCRbeta CDR3 rearrangement, sequence reads were collapsed and filtered. For each sample, productive Simpson clonality was calculated as the square root of Simpson's diversity index over productive rearrangements. Sourced from immuneACCESS, this table was stored by TCRdb with only in-frame sequences that have V and J called. A share of the clones is absent; for the studies checked, an unresolved V gene accounts for under half, and the remainder has no known explanation. Clonal size and the V and J genes are those of that table, whereas D and trimming came from the DNA. The sample table shows a few hundred thousand clones, and more than 75% are seen once. About 13% of the sample rests with the top ten.

Based on the germline V gene, the CDR1 and CDR2 sequences are SGHVS and FNYEAQ. V gives up 4 bases and J gives up 8 bases, and the segment between their germline ends measures 17 bases. The CDR3, from cysteine to phenylalanine, totals 15 residues. Here the CDR3 DNA is all that survives: 45 bases in frame from base 1. Points on this clone: Its binding antigen is unknown. No base qualities exist here, and no much larger clone lies one base off it.

The specimen sequenced was peripheral blood. The chain is made from TRBV7-6 and TRBJ1-4; tentative D gene TRBD1, with 5 bases matching. This TCR came from a human donor in a cohort sampled during active COVID-19. CDR3 sequence: CASSSDGGFGEKLFF. The DNA is as follows: TGTGCCAGCAGCTCCGACGGGGGTTTCGGGGAAAAACTGTTTTTT.